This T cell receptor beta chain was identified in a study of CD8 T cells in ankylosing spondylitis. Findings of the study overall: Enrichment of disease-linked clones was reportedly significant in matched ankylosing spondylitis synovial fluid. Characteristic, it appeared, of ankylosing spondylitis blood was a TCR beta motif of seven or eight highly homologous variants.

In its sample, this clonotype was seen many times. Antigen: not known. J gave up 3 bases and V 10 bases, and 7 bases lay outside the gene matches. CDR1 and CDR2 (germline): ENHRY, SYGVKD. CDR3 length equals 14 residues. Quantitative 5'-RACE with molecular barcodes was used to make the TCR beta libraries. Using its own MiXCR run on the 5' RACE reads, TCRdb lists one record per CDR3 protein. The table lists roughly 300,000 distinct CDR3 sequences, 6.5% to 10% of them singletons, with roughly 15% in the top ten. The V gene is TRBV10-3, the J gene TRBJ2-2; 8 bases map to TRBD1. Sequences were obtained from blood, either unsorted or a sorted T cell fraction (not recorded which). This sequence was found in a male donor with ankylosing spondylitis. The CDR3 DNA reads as TGTGCCACCCGTGGGACAGGCGACACCGGGGAGCTGTTTTTT. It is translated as CATRGTGDTGELFF.